A single T cell receptor (beta chain) is shown here with its context. Its target is not known. Other DNA sequences from this sample encode an identical CDR3 as well. The record originates from a study of cytotoxic CD8 clonotypes in ibrutinib-treated CLL. Study-level background: Of a cohort that held some 12 relapsed/refractory and under 16 treatment-naive patients, around 17 were IGHV unmutated. Study-wide findings and caveats: Age-matched healthy donor levels were exceeded by baseline clonality, which tracked circulating CD8+ T-cell counts.

A 1 in 200,000 to 1 in 1 million T cell depth was the sequencing target. Some clones are missing from TCRdb's copy, which holds only in-frame ones; the method was immunoSEQ multiplex PCR. The sample shows 130,000 or so clones, around 80% of them seen only once. The source material was PBMCs, sampled after 12 months of ibrutinib treatment. This receptor was identified in a human donor with chronic lymphocytic leukemia.

The CDR3 spells CSVEPGRSYNEQFF. CDR3 nucleotides: TGCAGCGTTGAACCGGGGCGCTCCTACAATGAGCAGTTCTTC. This sequence joins TRBV29-1 and TRBJ2-1; D is possibly TRBD1 or TRBD2 (5 bases each). The CDR3 extends over 14 amino acids. Per the germline V gene, CDR1 is SQVTM and CDR2 is ANQGSEA. Trimming pared 2 bases from V and 0 bases from J, leaving 8 bases between.